The 20 T cell receptor beta chains reported below all come from one sample, sequenced in a study of CD8+ T cells in alopecia areata. Sequencing templates came from extracted RNA that was reverse transcribed into cDNA. Only in-frame clones appear in the TCRdb table, and some are missing; sequencing was by immunoSEQ multiplex PCR. This sample carries roughly 170,000 clones, 50% to 60% of them seen once, and the ten largest clones take around 15%. The input for sequencing was CD4+ T cells sorted from blood, taken at week 0. These receptors were collected from a human donor with alopecia areata.

The J gene is TRBJ2-5, the V gene TRBV11-3, with 16 bases matching TRBD2. Germline loops: CDR1 SGHNT, CDR2 YENEEA. This CDR3 is built from 17 residues. Germline trimming cut 5 bases from V and 2 bases from J; bases unmatched to any gene: 5. DNA of the CDR3: TGTGCCAGCAGCCGGGGACTAGCGGGGGGGGCACAAGAGACCCAGTACTTC. Translation: CASSRGLAGGAQETQYF.

Written as DNA, the CDR3 is TGCGCCAGCAGCCAAGGGGACAGGGTTTTATCAGGGAACCCTGGCTACGAGCAGTACTTC. Its protein is CASSQGDRVLSGNPGYEQYF. V and J are TRBV4-1 and TRBJ2-7; 9 bases line up with TRBD1. V was clipped by 1 base and J by 3 bases; unmatched bases: 19. Germline CDR1 is MGHRA and CDR2 is YSYEKL. The CDR3 has 20 residues.

The CDR3 bases are TGCGCCAGCAGTTCAAACGGGGGACAGAGTAATGAAAAACTGTTTTTT. It codes for CASSSNGGQSNEKLFF. The V and J genes are TRBV5-1 and TRBJ1-4; 7 bases align to TRBD1. The ends lost 5 bases at V and 4 bases at J; junction bases unmatched: 11. Germline V gene lookup returns CDR1 SGHRS and CDR2 YFSETQ. The CDR3 runs to 16 residues.

The rearrangement uses TRBV30 and TRBJ2-4; the D is unclear. The V end was cut by 4 bases, the J end by 0 bases, with 10 bases between. Germline lookup yields CDR1 GTSNPN and CDR2 SVGIG (reference sequence). This CDR3 has 14 amino acids. DNA of the CDR3: TGTGCCTGGACCCCCCAGATAGCCAAAAACATTCAGTACTTC. Encoded protein: CAWTPQIAKNIQYF.

The chain links TRBV10-2 to TRBJ2-2; D tentatively reads TRBD1 or TRBD2 (5 bases each). This CDR3 is 15 amino acids long. The germline V gene has CDR1 WSHSY and CDR2 SAAADI. The V end lost 7 bases, the J end lost 4 bases, and 16 bases lay between the germline ends. Here the CDR3 reads CASTRSGPSTGELFF. CDR3 in DNA: TGCGCCAGCACCCGATCGGGACCTAGCACCGGGGAGCTGTTTTTT.

The rearrangement links TRBV7-2 to TRBJ2-3; TRBD1 is a possible D gene (5 bases). The V and J ends lost 3 bases and 3 bases respectively, with 13 bases between them. The CDR3 loop spans 15 amino acids. Looked up from germline, CDR1 is SGHTA and CDR2 is FQGNSA. The CDR3 coding sequence is TGTGCCAGCAGCTTTGATAGGGGCCTGACAGATACGCAGTATTTT. Translating gives CASSFDRGLTDTQYF.

With regard to this clone: One junction end disagrees with the germline gene, perhaps due to a read error. The J gene is TRBJ1-6, the V gene TRBV4-1, with 7 positions matching TRBD1. This CDR3 comprises 15 residues. The germline CDR1 and CDR2 sequences are MGHRA and YSYEKL. The CDR3 reads CASSQSGQYNTPLHF. The CDR3 DNA reads TGCGCCAGCAGCCAATCGGGACAGTATAATACACCCCTCCACTTT.

The chain employs TRBV7-9 and TRBJ1-6; maybe TRBD1 (5 bases). Germline CDR1 is SEHNR and CDR2 is FQNEAQ (reference sequence). The CDR3 contains 14 residues. Trimming left V 4 bases short and J 10 bases short, with 14 bases between. The CDR3 is CASSSDIIDSPLHF. The CDR3 region has the DNA TGTGCCAGCAGCTCGGACATTATAGACTCACCCCTCCACTTT.

The V gene is TRBV12-5, the J gene TRBJ1-1; D not resolved. Trimming stripped 3 bases from V and 0 bases from J, with 5 bases between. Germline lookup yields CDR1 LGHNT and CDR2 FRNRAP. CDR3 length: 13 amino acids. The CDR3 region has the DNA TGTGCTAGTGGTTTCGATTTGAACACTGAAGCTTTCTTT. Amino acid sequence: CASGFDLNTEAFF.

This clone turned up a few times. The chain links TRBV6-5 to TRBJ1-5; a weak D match, TRBD1 (5 bases). Trimming removed 4 bases from V and 7 bases from J, with 17 bases in between. Germline-derived CDR1 and CDR2 are MNHEY and SVGAGI. This CDR3 contains 15 residues. CDR3 nucleotide sequence: TGTGCCAGCAGTTTGGGGAGCCCAGGGAACCAGCCCCAGCATTTT. Residues: CASSLGSPGNQPQHF.

The rearrangement links TRBV4-1 to TRBJ1-1, with unresolved D. Germline V gene sequence: CDR1 MGHRA, CDR2 YSYEKL. This CDR3 region has 14 residues. V gave up 1 base and J gave up 2 bases, with 8 bases separating them. The CDR3 DNA is TGCGCCAGCAGCCAAGGACCGACCAACACTGAAGCTTTCTTT. It is translated as CASSQGPTNTEAFF.

The V and J genes are TRBV18 and TRBJ2-7; 8 bases align to TRBD2. Germline V gene sequence: CDR1 KGHSH, CDR2 LQKENI. V dropped 3 bases and J dropped 0; count of bases not matched to a gene: 4. The CDR3 has 15 residues. The CDR3 here is CASSPPSGGSYEQYF. The DNA of the CDR3 is TGTGCCAGCTCACCCCCGAGCGGGGGCTCCTACGAGCAGTACTTC.

As concerns this clone: The CDR3 does not close with the conserved phenylalanine or tryptophan, likely indicating a read error. The genes are TRBV27 and TRBJ1-5; 9 nucleotides align to TRBD1. CDR3 length: 15 amino acids. The V gene end was trimmed by 7 bases and the J gene end by 3 bases; junction bases not matched to a gene: 7. Looked up from germline, CDR1 is MNHEY and CDR2 is SMNVEV (reference sequence). CDR3 residues: CASKSGTGSNQPQHY. The CDR3 DNA is TGTGCCAGCAAATCCGGGACAGGGTCCAATCAGCCCCAGCATTAT.

The rearrangement links TRBV10-3 to TRBJ1-1; possibly TRBD1 for D (6 bases). There are 14 residues in the CDR3. V was cut by 0 bases and J by 1 base, with 6 bases left in between. Germline CDR1 reads ENHRY; CDR2 reads SYGVKD. For the CDR3, the DNA is TGTGCCATCAGTGAGTCGACAGGGAACACTGAAGCTTTCTTT. Translating gives CAISESTGNTEAFF.

The chain is built from TRBV10-3 and TRBJ1-5; a possible D gene is TRBD1 (5 bases). Germline CDR1 and CDR2: ENHRY and SYGVKD. Trimming left V 0 bases short and J 2 bases short, with 11 bases between. This CDR3 region has 16 residues. The CDR3 sequence is CAISESVTGGNQPQHF. In DNA form, the CDR3 reads TGTGCCATCAGTGAGTCGGTAACAGGAGGCAATCAGCCCCAGCATTTT.

V and J are TRBV30 and TRBJ1-6, with D perhaps matching TRBD1 (5 bases). CDR1 and CDR2 (germline): GTSNPN, SVGIG (reference sequence). The CDR3 covers 14 residues. V was clipped by 3 bases and J by 7 bases, with 13 bases between them. The CDR3 here is CAWRQRQPNSPLHF. CDR3 coding DNA: TGTGCCTGGAGGCAACGACAGCCGAATTCACCCCTCCACTTT.

This chain uses TRBV11-2 with TRBJ1-6; D unclear. V dropped 2 bases and J dropped 9 bases, with 14 bases sitting between them. The CDR3 runs to 15 residues. Germline V gene sequence: CDR1 SGHAT, CDR2 FQNNGV. CDR3 bases: TGTGCCAGCAGCTTAATCGGGGTACGCAGTTCACCCCTCCACTTT. It translates to CASSLIGVRSSPLHF.

The chain's CDR3 is CASINMGRTEAFF. For the CDR3, the DNA is TGTGCCAGCATCAACATGGGGAGGACTGAAGCTTTCTTT. This chain links TRBV6-1 with TRBJ1-1; D is uncertain. CDR3 length equals 13 residues. Germline loops: CDR1 MNHNS, CDR2 SASEGT. With 7 bases removed from V and 5 bases from J, the gap between germline ends came to 14 bases.

The CDR3 protein is CASSTDLTGELFF. DNA for the CDR3: TGTGCCAGCAGTACGGACCTCACCGGGGAGCTGTTTTTT. The chain combines TRBV2 with TRBJ2-2; no clear D. The CDR3 is 13 residues long. V was shortened by 5 bases and J by 4 bases, with 8 bases between the two germline ends. Germline V lookup: CDR1 SNHLY, CDR2 FYNNEI.

The gene calls are TRBV18 and TRBJ2-5; D is uncertain. CDR1 is KGHSH, CDR2 LQKENI, per germline. V gave up 4 bases and J gave up 5 bases, with 5 bases separating them. CDR3 size: 11 residues. The CDR3 here is CASSQEETQYF. The CDR3 DNA follows: TGTGCCAGCTCACAGGAGGAGACCCAGTACTTC.